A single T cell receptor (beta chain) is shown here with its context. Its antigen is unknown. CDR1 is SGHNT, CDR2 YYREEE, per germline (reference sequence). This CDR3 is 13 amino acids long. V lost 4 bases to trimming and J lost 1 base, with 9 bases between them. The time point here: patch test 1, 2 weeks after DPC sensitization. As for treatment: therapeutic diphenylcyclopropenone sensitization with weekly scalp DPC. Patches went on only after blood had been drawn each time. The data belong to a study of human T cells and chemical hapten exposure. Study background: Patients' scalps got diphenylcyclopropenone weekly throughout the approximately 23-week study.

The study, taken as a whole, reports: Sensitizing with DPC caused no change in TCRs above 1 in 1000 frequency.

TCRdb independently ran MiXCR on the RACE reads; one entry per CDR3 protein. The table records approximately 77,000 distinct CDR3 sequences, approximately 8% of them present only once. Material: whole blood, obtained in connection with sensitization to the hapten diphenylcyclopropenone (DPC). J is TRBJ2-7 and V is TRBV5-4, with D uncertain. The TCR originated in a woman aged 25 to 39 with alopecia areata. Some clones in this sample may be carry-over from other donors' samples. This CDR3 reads CASSRGLSYEQYF. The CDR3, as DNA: TGTGCCAGCAGCCGCGGCCTATCCTACGAGCAGTACTTC.